Detailed here is one T cell receptor (beta chain). No antigen is known for it. There were likely unrecorded immune exposures, though donors were nominally healthy when sampled. The CDR3 has 16 amino acids. CDR1 is MRHNA and CDR2 is SNTAGT in the germline V gene. Trimming stripped 5 bases from V and 0 bases from J, with 11 bases between. It was with 60 Vbeta and 13 Jbeta primers that the PCR ran. The repertoire was sequenced with immunoSEQ multiplex PCR; TCRdb's copy has only in-frame clones and lacks some. The table lists 110,000 to 150,000 clones, about 85% of them singletons. The sample is drawn from a study of cytomegalovirus exposure and HLA in healthy donors. The study's findings and limits: The number of N-insertions in an Asian-associated ancestry cluster was reportedly below the approximately 700-donor mean in a later analysis. The study labeled 164 TCR beta chains cytomegalovirus-associated. Most TCR beta V segments were productive about 90% or about 30% of the time in an earlier analysis.

The V and J genes are TRBV6-4 and TRBJ2-6; possible D gene TRBD1, 5 bases. This TCR derives from a female donor in good health and CMV-seronegative. Sequenced material: PBMCs. Here the CDR3 reads CASSYTGGSGANVLTF. The CDR3 bases are TGTGCCAGCAGTTATACAGGCGGCTCTGGGGCCAACGTCCTGACTTTC.